This entry lists 16 T cell receptor beta chains sequenced from one sample in a study of T cells in women clearing cervical HPV infection. Some clones are missing from TCRdb's copy, which holds only in-frame ones; the method was immunoSEQ multiplex PCR. This sample contains 45,000 to 55,000 clones. The source material was blood buffy coat. All receptors derive from a woman between 18 and 70 years old with a cervical HPV16 infection that either progressed to CIN3+ or cleared (not recorded which).

About this clone: Sequencing ends 3 residues short of the CDR3 end; the germline J gene provides the rest. This chain uses TRBV20-1 with TRBJ2-7, with 11 bases identical to TRBD2. The CDR3 covers 14 residues. Germline V gene data show CDR1 as DFQATT and CDR2 as SNEGSKA (reference sequence). V dropped 2 bases and J dropped 2; count of bases not matched to a gene: 2. CDR3 region: CSARLAGGTYEQYF. The part of the CDR3 DNA that was read is TGCAGTGCTAGACTAGCGGGAGGTACCTACGAG.

On this clone itself: Sequencing ends 3 residues short of the CDR3 end; the germline J gene provides the rest. V gene TRBV2 combines with J gene TRBJ2-7, with a weak D call TRBD1 (6 bases). Germline V CDR1 and CDR2: SNHLY, FYNNEI. V was cut by 7 bases and J by 3 bases, with 16 bases left in between. There are 14 residues in the CDR3. CDR3 DNA (partial): TGTGCCAGCACTCACCCGGGACACAGCTACGAG. As protein: CASTHPGHSYE. The entire CDR3 protein reads CASTHPGHSYEQYF. The full variable domain, rest sourced from reference TRBV2 and TRBJ2-7, is EPEVTQTPSHQVTQMGQEVILRCVPISNHLYFYWYRQILGQKVEFLVSFYNNEISEKSEIFDDQFSVERPDGSNFTLKIRSTKLEDSAMYFCASTHPGHSYEQYFGPGTRLTVT.

A word on this clone: The read falls 3 residues short of the CDR3 end, and the missing part is taken from the germline J gene. The chain employs TRBV30 and TRBJ2-7, with 8 positions matching TRBD2. CDR1 and CDR2 (germline): GTSNPN, SVGIG (reference sequence). Trimming cost V 8 bases and J 3 bases; bases outside gene matches: 6. The length of the CDR3 is 12 residues. CDR3 in amino acids: CATTSGYYEQYF. The covered CDR3 bases are TGTGCCACCACTAGCGGATACTACGAG.

Turning to this clone: The read finishes 3 residues shy of the CDR3 end, and the germline J gene is used to complete it. The J gene is TRBJ1-2, the V gene TRBV7-9; D remains unclear. CDR3 length equals 12 residues. V was trimmed by 1 base and J by 5 bases, leaving 5 bases between them. CDR1 is SEHNR and CDR2 is FQNEAQ in the germline V gene (reference sequence). This CDR3 is CASSLEVYGYTF. The CDR3 DNA, read in part, is TGTGCCAGCAGCTTAGAGGTATATGGC.

About this clone itself: The read gets to within 3 residues of the CDR3 end, and the germline J gene fills in the rest. V and J are TRBV18 and TRBJ2-7; D uncertain. V dropped 3 bases and J dropped 1 base, with 13 bases sitting between them. This CDR3 contains 15 residues. Germline V gene sequence: CDR1 KGHSH, CDR2 LQKENI. CDR3 bases read: TGTGCCAGCTCACCCCCGAAAGGGCATTCCTACGAG. The encoded protein is CASSPPKGHSYE. The whole CDR3 protein reads CASSPPKGHSYEQYF.

On this clone: Coverage ceases 3 residues before the CDR3 finishes, and the germline J gene fills in the end. The chain carries TRBV5-4 and TRBJ2-5; D might be TRBD2 (6 bases). Germline CDR1 reads SGHNT; CDR2 reads YYREEE (reference sequence). CDR3 size: 13 residues. The V end lost 5 bases, the J end lost 5 bases, and 13 bases lay between the germline ends. The CDR3 here is CASSVASGETQYF. The covered CDR3 bases are TGTGCCAGCAGTGTCGCCAGCGGGGAGACC.

Comments on this clone: The read ends 3 residues before the CDR3 terminus; that terminus is restored from the germline J gene. The chain carries TRBV2 and TRBJ2-2; the match to TRBD2 covers 7 bases. Germline V gene data show CDR1 as SNHLY and CDR2 as FYNNEI. Losses at the gene ends were 5 bases for V and 2 bases for J; bases not matched to a gene: 5. The CDR3 totals 15 residues. This CDR3 reads CASSPAGSNTGELFF. The covered CDR3 bases are TGTGCCAGCAGTCCAGCGGGATCCAACACCGGGGAG.

On this clone itself: Read coverage stops 3 residues before the CDR3 terminus; the germline J gene supplies the remainder. The gene calls are TRBV5-1 and TRBJ1-6; D is unclear. V lost 4 bases and J 5 bases, leaving 13 bases between the germline ends. In germline, CDR1 is SGHRS, CDR2 YFSETQ. This CDR3 comprises 15 residues. CDR3 sequence reads: CASSTADWNNSPLHF. The covered CDR3 bases are TGCGCCAGCAGCACCGCCGACTGGAATAATTCACCC.

In regard to this clone: The missing CDR3 end, 3 residues past where the read stops, is filled in from the germline J gene. The V and J genes are TRBV7-2 and TRBJ1-1; tentatively, D is TRBD1 (5 bases). This CDR3 region has 14 residues. Germline lookup yields CDR1 SGHTA and CDR2 FQGNSA. The CDR3 region is CASSLDRQGREAFF. The covered CDR3 bases are TGTGCCAGCAGCTTAGATCGGCAGGGAAGGGAA.

Worth noting for this clone: The CDR3 end falls 3 residues outside the read, so it is completed with the germline J gene. The J gene is TRBJ1-2, the V gene TRBV19; D is uncertain. CDR3 size: 12 residues. In germline, CDR1 is LNHDA, CDR2 SQIVND (reference sequence). Between the trimmed V and J ends, which lost 5 bases and 6 bases, there was a span of 10 bases. CDR3 DNA, as far as it was read: TGTGCCAGTAGTCCCACCGGGGATGGC. Its protein is CASSPTGDG. The whole CDR3 is CASSPTGDGYTF.

As concerns this clone: The CDR3 goes on 3 residues after the read ends, and that part is filled in from the germline J gene. The chain carries TRBV29-1 and TRBJ1-1, with TRBD1 identical over 9 bases. V was pared by 4 bases and J by 1 base, with 7 bases of the junction left unmatched. The germline V gene has CDR1 SQVTM and CDR2 ANQGSEA. The CDR3 has 15 residues. The part of the CDR3 DNA that was read is TGCAGCGTTGGGGCCGGGGGACAGGGGAACACTGAA. Amino acids: CSVGAGGQGNTE. The full-length CDR3 reads as CSVGAGGQGNTEAFF.

With regard to this clone: The read halts 3 residues ahead of the CDR3 end, with the missing end drawn from the germline J gene. This chain links TRBV12-5 with TRBJ1-1; D gene uncertain. V was shortened by 1 base and J by 2 bases, with 5 bases between the two germline ends. CDR3 length equals 13 residues. Germline V gene lookup returns CDR1 LGHNT and CDR2 FRNRAP. The chain's CDR3 is CASGLAFNTEAFF. The CDR3 bases that were read are TGTGCTAGTGGTTTGGCATTTAACACTGAA.

As to this clone: The read terminates 3 residues before the CDR3 end, so the remaining end is supplied by the germline J gene. The V gene is TRBV6-2 or TRBV6-3, the J gene TRBJ2-7, with TRBD2 matching over 8 bases. Germline V gene data show CDR1 as MNHEY and CDR2 as SVGEGT. This CDR3 has 13 amino acids. Trimming at V came to 10 bases and at J to 5 bases, leaving 10 bases not matched to a gene. The CDR3 loop reads CATLNSGGHEQYF. Partial CDR3 DNA: TGTGCCACTCTCAACAGCGGGGGCCACGAG.

The CDR3 bases that were read are TGCAGTGCTAGACGAGGCTCCTACGAG. The encoded protein is CSARRGSYE. The full CDR3 protein is CSARRGSYEQYF. The V gene is TRBV20-1, the J gene TRBJ2-7, with unresolved D. The CDR3 end is not reached by the read, which stops 3 residues before it; the germline J gene fills it in. The CDR3 extends over 12 amino acids. Trimming removed 2 bases from V and 0 bases from J, with 5 bases in between. Germline values: CDR1 DFQATT, CDR2 SNEGSKA (reference sequence).

The covered CDR3 bases are TGTGCCAGCAGTACAGGAGGCCCTAATGAG. Protein: CASSTGGPNE. The entire CDR3 protein is CASSTGGPNEQFF. This rearrangement joins TRBV7-2 to TRBJ2-1; D may match TRBD1 or TRBD2 (5 bases each). The read ends 3 residues shy of where the CDR3 ends; the end is completed using the germline J gene. This CDR3 region has 13 residues. Germline V gene sequence: CDR1 SGHTA, CDR2 FQGNSA. V was trimmed by 6 bases and J by 7 bases, leaving 13 bases between them.

The CDR3 sequence is CASSADSDTQYF. CDR3 bases read: TGTGCCAGCTCAGCCGACTCAGATACG. The rearrangement uses TRBV18 and TRBJ2-3; D remains unclear. The read halts 3 residues ahead of the CDR3 end, with the missing end drawn from the germline J gene. V was shortened by 5 bases and J by 4 bases, with 7 bases between the two germline ends. Looked up from germline, CDR1 is KGHSH and CDR2 is LQKENI. The CDR3 spans 12 residues.